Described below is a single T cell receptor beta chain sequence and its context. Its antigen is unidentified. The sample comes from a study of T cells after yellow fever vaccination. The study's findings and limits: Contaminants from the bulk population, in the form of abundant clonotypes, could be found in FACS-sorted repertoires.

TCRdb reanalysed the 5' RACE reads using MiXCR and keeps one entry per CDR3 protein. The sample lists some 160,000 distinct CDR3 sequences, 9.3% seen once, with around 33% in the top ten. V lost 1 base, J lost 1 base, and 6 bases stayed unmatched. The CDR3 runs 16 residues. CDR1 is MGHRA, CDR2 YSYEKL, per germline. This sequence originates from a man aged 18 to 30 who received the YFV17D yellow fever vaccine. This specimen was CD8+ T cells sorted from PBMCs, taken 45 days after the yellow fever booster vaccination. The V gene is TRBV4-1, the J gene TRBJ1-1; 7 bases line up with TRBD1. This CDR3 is CASSQGLRQGNTEAFF. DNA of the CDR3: TGCGCCAGCAGCCAAGGATTGCGACAGGGGAACACTGAAGCTTTCTTT.